This T cell receptor beta chain derives from a study of T cells in Graves' hyperthyroidism and ophthalmopathy. Overall study context: The authors collected peripheral blood at initial diagnosis, before any treatment.

Hyperthyroidism patients were newly diagnosed, had disease duration under 2 months, and were aged 18 to 65 years. Uncontrolled infection, other autoimmune disease, pregnancy or lactation disqualified patients from enrolment. CDR1 and CDR2 from the germline V gene are SGHAT and FQNNGV. Trimming pared 1 base from V and 5 bases from J, leaving 8 bases between. CDR3 length equals 14 residues. TCR beta CDR3 regions were amplified from RNA transcripts. HTBI primers drove first-round RT-PCR of the TCR CDR3. TCRdb analysed the multiplex PCR reads with MiXCR anew, one entry per CDR3 protein. This table has 130,000 or so distinct CDR3 sequences, 22% appearing once. This clonotype has at least ten counts.

The sample consisted of blood. V usage is TRBV11-2 and J usage is TRBJ1-4; D unclear. The clonotype originates from a woman between 50 and 59 years old with Graves' hyperthyroidism that later progressed to Graves' ophthalmopathy. CDR3 DNA sequence: TGTGCCAGCAGCTTAGGCGGGAGCAATGAAAAACTGTTTTTT. Its protein product is CASSLGGSNEKLFF.